The 9 T cell receptor beta chains below come from one sample, sequenced in a study of T cell repertoires in cytomegalovirus infection. TCRdb re-analysed the reads in MiXCR, keeping a single row per CDR3 protein. This table has 650,000 to 850,000 distinct CDR3 sequences, approximately 32% appearing once. These TCRs are of unknown antigen specificity. The material was cultured CD8+ T cells from PBMCs, obtained from culture after CMV antigen stimulation. Receptors originate from a human donor in good health (CMV status not recorded). Some clones in this sample may be carry-over from other donors' samples.

This clonotype was seen more than once but under ten times. The rearrangement links TRBV29-1 to TRBJ1-3; D is ambiguous. The CDR3 length is 14 residues. Between the trimmed V and J ends, which lost 4 bases and 5 bases, there was a span of 15 bases. Germline CDR1 reads SQVTM; CDR2 reads ANQGSEA. CDR3 residues: CSVVPGGLRNTIYF. The CDR3, as DNA: TGCAGCGTTGTGCCGGGTGGCCTTAGAAACACCATATATTTT.

The chain couples TRBV6-5 to TRBJ1-1; 8 positions match TRBD1. V lost 4 bases, J lost 4 bases, and 8 bases stayed unmatched. The length of the CDR3 is 15 residues. Germline V lookup: CDR1 MNHEY, CDR2 SVGAGI. The CDR3 DNA reads TGTGCCAGCAGTTTAGACAGGGGCGTAGGCACTGAAGCTTTCTTT. This gives the protein CASSLDRGVGTEAFF.

This clonotype was observed a single time. The chain is built from TRBV9 and TRBJ2-3; D is ambiguous. The ends were cut back, 0 bases at V and 3 bases at J, with 8 bases in the middle. This CDR3 is 14 amino acids long. Germline CDR1 is SGDLS and CDR2 is YYNGEE. In DNA form, the CDR3 reads TGTGCCAGCAGCGTAGAAGGGAAGACAGATACGCAGTATTTT. It encodes CASSVEGKTDTQYF.

This sequence joins TRBV18 and TRBJ2-2, with D possibly called TRBD1 or TRBD2 (6 bases each). Germline values: CDR1 KGHSH, CDR2 LQKENI. The CDR3 has 15 residues. V was pared by 4 bases and J by 0 bases, with 9 bases between. This chain's CDR3 is CASSRGAPNTGELFF. CDR3 nucleotides: TGTGCCAGCTCACGGGGGGCCCCGAACACCGGGGAGCTGTTTTTT.

This clonotype was seen at least ten times. This chain links TRBV7-2 with TRBJ1-3; no clear D gene. Germline V gene sequence: CDR1 SGHTA, CDR2 FQGNSA. Trimming pared 5 bases from V and 0 bases from J, leaving 8 bases between. CDR3 length: 14 residues. The CDR3 loop reads CASSRTDSGNTIYF. The CDR3 nucleotides read TGTGCCAGCAGCAGGACGGACTCTGGAAACACCATATATTTT.

This chain uses TRBV12-3 or TRBV12-4 with TRBJ1-2; a weak D match, TRBD1 (6 bases). This CDR3 spans 15 amino acids. V shed 1 base and J shed 6 bases, with 15 bases lying between them. CDR3 sequence reads: CASSLGDTPWDGYTF. The CDR3 DNA follows: TGTGCCAGCAGTTTAGGGGACACCCCCTGGGATGGCTACACCTTC.

Many counts were recorded for this clonotype. The chain employs TRBV7-9 and TRBJ1-1; unclear D gene. This CDR3 is built from 13 residues. Per germline, CDR1 SEHNR and CDR2 FQNEAQ (reference sequence). Trimming removed 2 bases from V and 0 bases from J, with 4 bases in between. CDR3 in amino acids: CASSLRLNTEAFF. The CDR3 nucleotides read TGTGCCAGCAGCTTACGACTGAACACTGAAGCTTTCTTT.

Note on this clonotype: This clone may be a read error of a much larger clone one base away. Since the CDR3 does not end with the conserved phenylalanine or tryptophan, this likely comes from a read error. This chain joins TRBV7-2 and TRBJ2-1; D uncertain. V was shortened by 1 base and J by 0 bases, with 4 bases between the two germline ends. Germline CDR1 is SGHTA and CDR2 is FQGNSA. The CDR3 has 14 residues. CDR3 nucleotides: TGTGCCAGCAGCTTAGACATCTCCTACAATGAGCAGTTCCTC. Its translation: CASSLDISYNEQFL.

At least ten counts were recorded for this clonotype. This sequence joins TRBV7-2 and TRBJ1-1, with 7 bases identical to TRBD1. V lost 4 bases to trimming and J lost 1 base; unmatched junction nucleotides: 6. The CDR3 runs to 15 residues. Per germline, CDR1 SGHTA and CDR2 FQGNSA. The CDR3 loop reads CASSYPGQRNTEAFF. DNA for the CDR3: TGTGCCAGCAGCTACCCGGGACAGCGGAACACTGAAGCTTTCTTT.